This TCR beta chain appears in the sequencing data of a study of shared clonotypes between healthy human individuals. Background on the study: Aged 18 to 49, the donors were a couple of women and three men.

With respect to this clone: The target antigen is unknown.

Only in-frame clones appear in the TCRdb table, and some are missing; sequencing was by immunoSEQ multiplex PCR. The sample holds hundreds of thousands of clones, over 95% seen once. Naive CD8 cells, CD45RO-negative and positively selected for CCR7, excluded terminally differentiated effector memory CD45RA+ cells. General study findings and limits: It was observed that approximately 5% of naive CD4 clonotypes were shared across several donors. In contrast to clonotypes shared by all four donors, non-shared clonotypes had lower generation probabilities.

The receptor's source is a woman under 40 in good health. Sequenced sample: naive CD8+ T cells sorted from blood.

DNA for the CDR3: TGTGCCAGCAGCTTTATTGGGAAGATCAATGAGCAGTTCTTC. Translating it yields CASSFIGKINEQFF. This chain links TRBV27 with TRBJ2-1; D unclear. V lost 6 bases and J lost 6, with 15 bases in between. The CDR3 is made up of 14 amino acids. Germline CDR1 and CDR2: MNHEY and SMNVEV (reference sequence).